A selection of T cell receptor beta chains follows, all from one sample in a study of cytotoxic CD8 clonotypes in ibrutinib-treated CLL. Sequenced by immunoSEQ multiplex PCR; TCRdb stores in-frame clones only, minus some. The repertoire includes roughly 220,000 clones, more than 70% of them detected once, and more than 9.5% sits in the top ten. Sample: PBMCs, taken after 12 months of ibrutinib treatment. These receptors came from a human donor with chronic lymphocytic leukemia. CDR3s include the opening cysteine and the closing phenylalanine or tryptophan. A D gene is named only where the DNA matches it firmly. Clone size, where shown, is once, few, many, or a class for clones that have expanded.

d_gene,j_gene,v_gene,abundance,CDR3aa,CDR3nt
TRBD2,TRBJ2-5,TRBV19,once,CASSMGLAQETQYF,TGTGCCAGTAGTATGGGACTAGCTCAAGAGACCCAGTACTTC
NA,TRBJ2-7,TRBV27,NA,CASSPPGTAGYEQYF,TGTGCCAGCAGTCCGCCCGGGACGGCTGGATACGAGCAGTACTTC
NA,TRBJ2-1,TRBV4-2,once,CASSPREWGADNEQFF,TGTGCCAGCAGCCCTCGGGAGTGGGGGGCGGACAATGAGCAGTTCTTC
NA,TRBJ2-2,TRBV6-5,NA,CASMFGELFF,TGTGCCAGCATGTTCGGGGAGCTGTTTTTT
NA,TRBJ1-2,TRBV21-1,NA,CASSNPHGTGDYGYTF,TGTGCCAGCAGCAATCCCCACGGGACAGGGGACTATGGCTACACCTTC
TRBD1,TRBJ1-4,TRBV7-9,once,CASSFTTGVNEKLFF,TGTGCCAGCAGCTTTACGACAGGGGTTAATGAAAAACTGTTTTTT
NA,TRBJ2-7,TRBV5-1,NA,CASSLPTGYEQYF,TGCGCCAGCAGCTTGCCGACAGGATACGAGCAGTACTTC
NA,TRBJ1-5,TRBV7-9,NA,CASSSGSNQPQHF,TGTGCCAGCAGTTCGGGGAGCAATCAGCCCCAGCATTTT
NA,TRBJ2-7,TRBV13,NA,CASSRQEWEQYF,TGTGCCAGCAGCCGACAGGAGTGGGAGCAGTACTTC
NA,TRBJ1-1,TRBV21-1,few,CASSRGQGDTEAFF,TGTGCCAGCAGCAGGGGACAGGGGGACACTGAAGCTTTCTTT
NA,TRBJ2-5,TRBV7-9,many,CASIVSGEYQETQYF,TGTGCCAGCATCGTTAGCGGAGAATACCAAGAGACCCAGTACTTC
NA,TRBJ1-2,TRBV7-9,few,CASSFSGASSYGYTF,TGTGCCAGCAGCTTCTCAGGGGCCTCCAGCTATGGCTACACCTTC
TRBD1,TRBJ2-7,TRBV19,NA,CASSVTGAYEQYF,TGTGCCAGTAGTGTGACAGGGGCGTACGAGCAGTACTTC
TRBD1,TRBJ1-3,TRBV5-4,NA,CASSWGQNSGNTIYF,TGTGCCAGCAGTTGGGGACAGAACTCTGGAAACACCATATATTTT
TRBD1,TRBJ2-1,TRBV29-1,NA,CSDRPRDRVGEQFF,TGCAGCGACCGCCCCCGGGACAGGGTGGGTGAGCAGTTCTTC